This TCR beta chain was observed in a study of T cells after yellow fever vaccination. Study-wide background: Fractions low in cell number were prepared with SMART-Seq v4 Ultra Low Input. General observations from the study: Researchers cautioned that FACS-sorted repertoires could harbor abundant clonotypes contaminating from the bulk population. The study re-detected most primary-vaccination clones after the booster (96% CD4, around 89% CD8).

5'RACE template switching produced TCR cDNA carrying a universal primer site and UMIs. TCRdb reprocessed the 5' RACE reads via MiXCR and lists one record per CDR3 protein. Of just under 600,000 distinct CDR3 sequences listed, 13% are singletons. V was clipped by 4 bases and J by 6 bases, with 16 bases between them. Germline V gives CDR1 SGHRS, CDR2 YFSETQ. The CDR3 has 15 residues. Turning to this clonotype: Its specificity is unknown.

This TCR came from a young man who received the YFV17D yellow fever vaccine. The starting material was PBMCs, obtained on the day of the yellow fever booster vaccination. The chain employs TRBV5-1 and TRBJ2-2; unclear D gene. CDR3 protein: CASSPPSPGAGELFF. The CDR3 DNA reads as TGCGCCAGCAGCCCTCCGTCCCCTGGCGCCGGGGAGCTGTTTTTT.